This paragraph covers one TCR beta chain sequence. V was clipped by 2 bases and J by 5 bases, with 5 bases between them. The CDR3 has 12 residues. CDR1 is MNHNS, CDR2 SASEGT, per germline. The data originate from a study of blood T cells in healthy people across ages. Then a second PCR, running roughly 7 to 11 cycles, was carried out with a sample-barcoded 5' primer and a J-beta primer mix. One entry per CDR3 protein results from TCRdb running MiXCR on the 5' RACE reads. The data hold more than 450,000 distinct CDR3 sequences, with approximately 26% observed a single time. The same data also went into a second study, on T cells of mothers and their children. From that report: Persisting microchimeric T cell clones went undetected.

This receptor was taken from a boy between 2 and 15 years old in good health. The chain uses TRBV6-1 and TRBJ2-3, with D unresolved. Sequenced input: blood. The CDR3, as DNA: TGTGCCAGCAGTGAACCGGGAGATACGCAGTATTTT. This gives the protein CASSEPGDTQYF.